The 23 T cell receptor beta chains listed next were all sequenced from one sample in a study of CD8+ T cells in alopecia areata. The treatment denotes: oral pan-JAK inhibitor, 5-10 mg twice daily. Once RNA had been extracted, it was reverse transcribed into cDNA to act as the sequencing template. Assay used: immunoSEQ multiplex PCR; TCRdb lists only in-frame clones, some missing. Of 150,000 to 200,000 clones in the sample, roughly 63% were seen once. The material was CD4+ T cells sorted from blood, obtained at approximately week 61, from a patient treated with tofacitinib. The receptors derive from a human donor with alopecia areata.

This sequence joins TRBV10-2 and TRBJ2-7, with 10 positions matching TRBD2. The V gene's germline CDR1 is WSHSY and CDR2 SAAADI. The CDR3 length is 13 residues. J was trimmed by 6 bases and V by 1 base; bases with no gene match: 0. The CDR3 DNA reads as TGCGCCAGCAGTGAGTGGACTAGCGGCGAGCAGTACTTC. The encoded protein is CASSEWTSGEQYF.

This clone occurred a few times. The J gene is TRBJ1-5, the V gene TRBV6-6, with D maybe TRBD1 (6 bases). V was trimmed by 5 bases and J by 0 bases, leaving 14 bases between them. Germline V gives CDR1 MNHNY, CDR2 SVGAGI (reference sequence). This CDR3 region has 16 residues. CDR3 in amino acids: CASSRGGGYSNQPQHF. Here the CDR3 DNA reads TGTGCCAGCAGTAGGGGAGGGGGGTATAGCAATCAGCCCCAGCATTTT.

The rearrangement links TRBV25-1 to TRBJ1-2, with 7 positions matching TRBD1. The CDR3 sequence is 14 residues long. Germline loops: CDR1 MGHDK, CDR2 SYGVNS. V gave up 5 bases and J gave up 8 bases; unmatched junction bases: 11. The DNA for the CDR3 is TGTGCCAGCAGTCTACGACAGGGAATTGGAGGCTACACCTTC. Its translation is CASSLRQGIGGYTF.

The rearrangement joins TRBV30 to TRBJ1-1; 9 bases agree with TRBD1. Trimming removed 3 bases from V and 1 base from J; junction bases left unmatched: 6. The CDR3 totals 15 residues. CDR1 is GTSNPN and CDR2 is SVGIG in the germline V gene (reference sequence). The CDR3 sequence is CAWRDRGWGNTEAFF. The CDR3 DNA sequence: TGTGCCTGGAGGGACAGGGGCTGGGGGAACACTGAAGCTTTCTTT.

This clone was found a few times. This chain joins TRBV7-2 and TRBJ2-3, with 8 bases lining up with TRBD1. V gave up 5 bases and J gave up 0 bases; unmatched junction bases: 1. In germline, CDR1 is SGHTA, CDR2 FQGNSA. This CDR3 contains 14 residues. The chain's CDR3 is CASSRDRSTDTQYF. The CDR3, as DNA: TGTGCCAGCAGCCGGGACAGGAGCACAGATACGCAGTATTTT.

This chain uses TRBV7-2 with TRBJ2-2, with D possibly being TRBD2 (7 bases). The CDR3 covers 16 residues. Germline-derived CDR1 and CDR2 are SGHTA and FQGNSA. The V gene lost 4 bases and the J gene lost 1 base, with 13 bases spanning the gap. CDR3 residues: CASSSPRGLNTGELFF. The DNA of the CDR3 is TGTGCCAGCAGCTCGCCGCGGGGGCTGAACACCGGGGAGCTGTTTTTT.

This clone appeared a single time. The rearrangement joins TRBV30 to TRBJ1-6, with TRBD1 as a possible D gene (6 bases). The CDR3 contains 17 residues. The V gene lost 1 base and the J gene lost 10 bases, with 23 bases spanning the gap. CDR1 and CDR2 (germline): GTSNPN, SVGIG (reference sequence). CDR3: CAWSAAPRGIGQSPLHF. The CDR3 DNA is TGTGCCTGGAGTGCAGCTCCTAGGGGGATAGGGCAGTCACCCCTCCACTTT.

This clone was seen more than once but under ten times. The chain combines TRBV29-1 with TRBJ2-7; D unresolved. The CDR3 is made up of 12 amino acids. V was trimmed by 4 bases and J by 2 bases, leaving 9 bases between them. Germline V gene sequence: CDR1 SQVTM, CDR2 ANQGSEA. CDR3 loop: CSVALATYEQYF. Written as DNA, the CDR3 is TGCAGCGTTGCTTTGGCGACCTACGAGCAGTACTTC.

This clone was observed a few times. This chain joins TRBV7-6 and TRBJ2-3; maybe TRBD2 (7 bases). Germline V gene sequence: CDR1 SGHVS, CDR2 FNYEAQ. The CDR3 consists of 16 residues. The V end was cut by 7 bases, the J end by 0 bases, with 17 bases between. In DNA form, the CDR3 reads TGTGCCAGCACCAAAGGGGGGGCGGGGAGCACAGATACGCAGTATTTT. Its protein product is CASTKGGAGSTDTQYF.

V and J are TRBV28 and TRBJ1-2; TRBD1 matches at 9 bases. The CDR3 covers 15 residues. In germline, CDR1 is MDHEN, CDR2 SYDVKM. J gave up 7 bases and V 5 bases, and 11 bases lay outside the gene matches. The DNA for the CDR3 is TGTGCCAGCAGTATCGGACAGGGGAATTTAGGTGGCTACACCTTC. Translating it yields CASSIGQGNLGGYTF.

This clone came up a few times. The chain carries TRBV25-1 and TRBJ1-2; possibly TRBD1 for D (5 bases). Germline values: CDR1 MGHDK, CDR2 SYGVNS. The V and J ends lost 0 bases and 6 bases respectively, with 5 bases between them. The CDR3 is 12 residues long. CDR3 DNA: TGTGCCAGCAGTGAATACAGGGATGGCTACACCTTC. Translating gives CASSEYRDGYTF.

As to this clone: Other DNA sequences in the sample encode the same CDR3. The rearrangement uses TRBV29-1 and TRBJ1-3, with D uncertain. The V gene's germline CDR1 is SQVTM and CDR2 ANQGSEA. This CDR3 region has 12 residues. The ends were cut back, 4 bases at V and 4 bases at J, with 8 bases in the middle. For the CDR3, the DNA is TGCAGCGTTGTTAAAACAGGAAACACCATATATTTT. Protein sequence: CSVVKTGNTIYF.

The V and J genes are TRBV11-2 and TRBJ1-6; the D is unclear. Germline loops: CDR1 SGHAT, CDR2 FQNNGV. The CDR3 spans 15 residues. The V end lost 1 base, the J end lost 0 bases, and 4 bases lay between the germline ends. DNA of the CDR3: TGTGCCAGCAGCTTAGGGAGCTCCTATAATTCACCCCTCCACTTT. It yields the protein CASSLGSSYNSPLHF.

The DNA of the CDR3 is TGTGCCACCAGCACCGGACTAGCGGCTCGCAATGAGCAGTTCTTC. This codes for CATSTGLAARNEQFF. This chain links TRBV15 with TRBJ2-1; the match to TRBD2 covers 10 bases. Trimming cost V 4 bases and J 6 bases; bases outside gene matches: 6. Germline V gene data show CDR1 as LNHNV and CDR2 as YYDKDF (reference sequence). The CDR3 has 15 amino acids.

This clone was observed once. This rearrangement joins TRBV7-9 to TRBJ1-6; no clear D. V lost 5 bases to trimming and J lost 9 bases, with 17 bases between them. The CDR3 loop spans 15 amino acids. Germline CDR1 SEHNR, CDR2 FQNEAQ (reference sequence). CDR3 protein: CASSLSGSPASPLHF. CDR3 coding DNA: TGTGCCAGCAGCCTATCGGGGTCTCCGGCTTCACCCCTCCACTTT.

The rearrangement uses TRBV29-1 and TRBJ2-4; D remains ambiguous. CDR3 length: 11 residues. Germline CDR1 and CDR2: SQVTM and ANQGSEA. V lost 7 bases to trimming and J lost 7 bases, with 11 bases between them. The CDR3 region has the DNA TGCAGCGCTTCCGCAGACAACATTCAGTACTTC. It is translated as CSASADNIQYF.

This chain links TRBV6-5 with TRBJ1-1; TRBD1 aligns across 8 bases. The CDR3 length is 13 residues. Germline V gene sequence: CDR1 MNHEY, CDR2 SVGAGI. Trimming cost V 1 base and J 5 bases; bases outside gene matches: 0. This CDR3 is CASSYWTGTEAFF. DNA for the CDR3: TGTGCCAGCAGTTACTGGACAGGGACTGAAGCTTTCTTT.

The CDR3 nucleotides read TGTGCCAGCAGTCACCCCGGGACTGAAGCTTTCTTT. Protein: CASSHPGTEAFF. This rearrangement joins TRBV27 to TRBJ1-1, with no clear D. The CDR3 contains 12 residues. Germline V gene lookup returns CDR1 MNHEY and CDR2 SMNVEV (reference sequence). The germline V and J ends were trimmed by 5 bases and 5 bases, with 9 bases remaining between them.

The V gene is TRBV15, the J gene TRBJ1-6; the D is unclear. Looked up from germline, CDR1 is LNHNV and CDR2 is YYDKDF (reference sequence). Deletions cut 0 bases from V and 10 bases from J, with 7 bases between. The CDR3 consists of 13 residues. The CDR3 sequence: CATSRDEVSPLHF. The CDR3 bases are TGTGCCACCAGCAGAGATGAAGTCTCACCCCTCCACTTT.

This clone was observed a few times. The chain joins TRBV7-2 to TRBJ2-1; D might be TRBD1 (7 bases). V was shortened by 7 bases and J by 9 bases, with 19 bases between the two germline ends. This CDR3 comprises 14 residues. Germline values: CDR1 SGHTA, CDR2 FQGNSA. DNA of the CDR3: TGTGCCAGCAACTGGGCGCAGGGGGGCGGTGAGCAGTTCTTC. It specifies CASNWAQGGGEQFF.

This clone was observed a handful of times. The chain recombines TRBV7-2 with TRBJ1-6; no firm D call. Trimming cost V 5 bases and J 7 bases, with 9 bases left between them. The germline V gene encodes CDR1 SGHTA and CDR2 FQGNSA. The CDR3 runs to 13 residues. CDR3 nucleotide sequence: TGTGCCAGCAGCCGAGAATCCAATTCACCCCTCCACTTT. Residues: CASSRESNSPLHF. Supplemented by reference TRBV7-2 and TRBJ1-6, the full variable domain reads GAGVSQSPSNKVTEKGKDVELRCDPISGHTALYWYRQSLGQGLEFLIYFQGNSAPDKSGLPSDRFSAERTGGSVSTLTIQRTQQEDSAVYLCASSRESNSPLHFGNGTRLTVT.

This clone appeared a few times. V is TRBV29-1 and J is TRBJ2-1; D not certain. CDR1 and CDR2 (germline): SQVTM, ANQGSEA. Trimming took off 2 bases at V and 7 bases at J, with 12 bases between the two ends. The length of the CDR3 is 13 residues. The chain's CDR3 is CSVEKAPLNEQFF. Here the CDR3 DNA reads TGCAGCGTTGAAAAGGCCCCTCTTAATGAGCAGTTCTTC.

This chain joins TRBV30 and TRBJ1-6, with TRBD1 matching 11 bases. Germline-derived CDR1 and CDR2 are GTSNPN and SVGIG (reference sequence). The CDR3 totals 14 residues. With V trimmed by 2 bases and J by 9 bases, 3 bases remained unmatched. The CDR3 bases are TGTGCCTGGAGTCTGGGGACAGGGGGTTCACCCCTCCACTTT. This sequence encodes CAWSLGTGGSPLHF.